A single sample gave rise to the 27 T cell receptor beta chains below, sequenced in a study of human T cells and chemical hapten exposure. TCRdb called the RACE reads again in MiXCR, with one record for every CDR3 protein. The sample includes approximately 97,000 distinct CDR3 sequences, approximately 9% of them seen just once. Described time point: healthy volunteer bleed at 2 weeks. The starting material, unfractionated whole blood, was used for total RNA extraction. Source material: whole blood. Source of these receptors: a female donor in good health. Some clones in this sample may be carry-over from other donors' samples.

The chain combines TRBV5-1 with TRBJ2-1, with TRBD1 identical over 7 bases. The CDR3 is made up of 13 amino acids. Per the germline V gene, CDR1 is SGHRS and CDR2 is YFSETQ. V shed 2 bases, J shed 8 bases, and the junction held 4 bases outside the gene matches. CDR3 sequence (DNA): TGCGCCAGCAGCTTTCAGGGGGTTGATGAGCAGTTCTTC. This gives the protein CASSFQGVDEQFF.

This clonotype was seen repeatedly, ten times or more. CDR3 loop: CASIRVRVRSSYEQYF. The CDR3 DNA is TGTGCCAGCATTCGCGTTAGAGTCAGGAGCTCCTACGAGCAGTACTTC. The gene calls are TRBV27 and TRBJ2-7, with D unresolved. V lost 7 bases and J 0 bases, leaving 19 bases between the germline ends. In germline, CDR1 is MNHEY, CDR2 SMNVEV (reference sequence). The CDR3 covers 16 residues.

The gene calls are TRBV18 and TRBJ2-6; D call uncertain. Germline V lookup: CDR1 KGHSH, CDR2 LQKENI. CDR3 length: 18 residues. V lost 2 bases and J 0 bases, leaving 14 bases between the germline ends. CDR3 in DNA: TGTGCCAGCTCACCATATGTAAGCCTGCCCTCTGGGGCCAACGTCCTGACTTTC. Protein sequence: CASSPYVSLPSGANVLTF.

The chain has TRBV24-1 and TRBJ2-1; 13 nucleotides align to TRBD2. Germline CDR1 KGHDR, CDR2 SFDVKD. The CDR3 spans 16 residues. The V segment lost 3 bases and the J segment 8 bases; nucleotides outside the gene matches: 6. CDR3 sequence: CATSDRGLAGLYEQFF. DNA for the CDR3: TGTGCCACCAGTGATAGGGGACTAGCGGGATTGTATGAGCAGTTCTTC.

The chain uses TRBV19 and TRBJ2-1; weak D call: TRBD1 (6 bases). The CDR3 has 13 amino acids. V was pared by 10 bases and J by 7 bases, with 17 bases between. Germline CDR1 LNHDA, CDR2 SQIVND (reference sequence). CDR3: CATYNTGTNEQFF. Written as DNA, the CDR3 is TGTGCCACCTACAATACAGGGACGAATGAGCAGTTCTTC.

The chain uses TRBV6-1 and TRBJ2-5; D uncertain. The V end lost 6 bases, the J end lost 2 bases, and 16 bases lay between the germline ends. This CDR3 region has 15 residues. CDR1 MNHNS and CDR2 SASEGT come from the germline V gene. CDR3 sequence (DNA): TGTGCCAGCAGCCCTTCGATTGGCTTTCAAGAGACCCAGTACTTC. This codes for CASSPSIGFQETQYF.

The chain uses TRBV9 and TRBJ1-1; 7 nucleotides match TRBD1. Unmatched junction bases numbered 8, after V lost 4 bases and J lost 2 bases. There are 15 residues in the CDR3. Germline CDR1 reads SGDLS; CDR2 reads YYNGEE. CDR3 sequence reads: CASSLTGQLNTEAFF. Here the CDR3 DNA reads TGTGCCAGCAGCCTCACGGGACAGCTTAACACTGAAGCTTTCTTT. Using reference TRBV9 and TRBJ1-1 for the parts outside the CDR3, the full variable domain is DSGVTQTPKHLITATGQRVTLRCSPRSGDLSVYWYQQSLDQGLQFLIQYYNGEERAKGNILERFSAQQFPDLHSELNLSSLELGDSALYFCASSLTGQLNTEAFFGQGTRLTVV.

This clonotype turned up a few times. This chain connects TRBV14 to TRBJ2-3; D possibly matches TRBD1 or TRBD2 (7 bases each). CDR1 and CDR2 from the germline V gene are SGHDN and FVKESK. The CDR3 sequence is 16 residues long. V lost 4 bases to trimming and J lost 5 bases, with 19 bases between them. CDR3 residues: CASSPLQGGIGDTQYF. The CDR3 nucleotides are TGTGCCAGCAGCCCCCTCCAGGGGGGGATAGGAGATACGCAGTATTTT.

The chain is built from TRBV27 and TRBJ2-7; 9 positions agree with TRBD2. With V trimmed by 5 bases and J by 1 base, 9 bases remained unmatched. From germline, CDR1 is MNHEY and CDR2 SMNVEV (reference sequence). This CDR3 region has 16 residues. CDR3 loop: CASSPLRGLASYEQYF. The DNA of the CDR3 is TGTGCCAGCAGTCCCCTCCGGGGACTAGCATCCTACGAGCAGTACTTC.

The chain is built from TRBV7-3 and TRBJ2-1; a weak D match, TRBD2 (5 bases). V dropped 1 base and J dropped 5 bases, with 12 bases sitting between them. The CDR3 extends over 15 amino acids. CDR1 and CDR2 (germline): SGHTA, FQGTGA. In DNA, the CDR3 is TGTGCCAGCAGCTTAATCGGAGGTTGGGACAATGAGCAGTTCTTC. This codes for CASSLIGGWDNEQFF.

This clonotype was observed many times. This chain joins TRBV7-9 and TRBJ2-3, with TRBD2 identical over 8 bases. Trimming took 1 base from V and 3 from J; bases not matched to a gene: 3. The CDR3 length is 15 residues. Germline CDR1 SEHNR, CDR2 FQNEAQ (reference sequence). CDR3 DNA sequence: TGTGCCAGCAGCTTAGATACGGGAGGGACAGATACGCAGTATTTT. It encodes CASSLDTGGTDTQYF.

The chain uses TRBV6-5 and TRBJ2-7; 16 nucleotides agree with TRBD2. Germline V CDR1 and CDR2: MNHEY, SVGAGI. V lost 6 bases, J lost 4 bases, and 6 bases stayed unmatched. The CDR3 has 16 amino acids. This CDR3 reads CASSLGLAGGAYEQYF. CDR3 coding DNA: TGTGCCAGCAGCCTGGGACTAGCGGGAGGGGCTTACGAGCAGTACTTC.

Ten or more counts support this clonotype. The chain recombines TRBV29-1 with TRBJ2-1; 14 bases are a match to TRBD2. This CDR3 contains 16 residues. Germline lookup yields CDR1 SQVTM and CDR2 ANQGSEA. Germline trimming cut 1 base from V and 6 bases from J; bases unmatched to any gene: 5. Here the CDR3 DNA reads TGCAGCGTTGAAGGGGGGACTAGCGGGAGTGCCAATGAGCAGTTCTTC. This encodes CSVEGGTSGSANEQFF.

The table lists this clonotype with many counts. The chain links TRBV7-2 to TRBJ2-6; TRBD2 matches 7 bases. Unmatched junction bases numbered 5, after V lost 3 bases and J lost 0 bases. CDR1 is SGHTA, CDR2 FQGNSA, per germline. The CDR3 contains 17 residues. The CDR3: CASSFSGSNSGANVLTF. CDR3 in DNA: TGTGCCAGCAGCTTTAGCGGGTCTAACTCTGGGGCCAACGTCCTGACTTTC.

The chain links TRBV4-2 to TRBJ2-3; 14 bases fit TRBD2. This CDR3 contains 17 residues. Germline assignment: CDR1 LGHNA and CDR2 YNFKEQ. V lost 4 bases and J lost 1; bases outside the gene matches: 4. CDR3 coding DNA: TGTGCCAGCAGCCTGGGACTAGCGGGAGTGGGCACAGATACGCAGTATTTT. The encoded protein is CASSLGLAGVGTDTQYF.

This clonotype was seen a handful of times. This chain links TRBV6-5 with TRBJ2-7; unclear D gene. The CDR3 sequence is 15 residues long. Looked up from germline, CDR1 is MNHEY and CDR2 is SVGAGI. V dropped 6 bases and J dropped 3 bases, with 18 bases sitting between them. This chain's CDR3 is CASSPPGVRIYEQYF. CDR3 bases: TGTGCCAGCAGCCCCCCTGGGGTGAGGATCTACGAGCAGTACTTC.

The chain employs TRBV20-1 and TRBJ2-3; D unclear. This CDR3 has 13 residues. In germline, CDR1 is DFQATT, CDR2 SNEGSKA (reference sequence). The ends were cut back, 2 bases at V and 3 bases at J, with 9 bases in the middle. As DNA, the CDR3 is TGCAGTGCTAGACAGACGAATACAGATACGCAGTATTTT. Its translation is CSARQTNTDTQYF.

This clonotype was found a few times. The J gene is TRBJ2-7, the V gene TRBV29-1; TRBD2 is a possible D gene (6 bases). CDR3 length: 14 amino acids. Trimming removed 3 bases from V and 5 bases from J, with 17 bases in between. Per germline, CDR1 SQVTM and CDR2 ANQGSEA. The CDR3: CSVDGQGLGDEQYF. The CDR3 nucleotides read TGCAGCGTTGATGGTCAGGGACTCGGTGACGAGCAGTACTTC.

The sample holds many counts of this clonotype. The chain couples TRBV2 to TRBJ1-2; 9 nucleotides align to TRBD1. This CDR3 spans 16 amino acids. The germline gives CDR1 SNHLY, CDR2 FYNNEI. V shed 7 bases and J 5 bases; nucleotides not matched to a gene: 14. CDR3 protein: CASTRRLMDRGYGYTF. CDR3 nucleotides: TGTGCCAGCACCCGTCGTTTGATGGACAGGGGTTATGGCTACACCTTC.

There are a few counts of this clonotype. The V call is TRBV7-7, the J call TRBJ2-5; 12 positions agree with TRBD2. This CDR3 has 18 residues. V trimming: 1 base; J trimming: 5 bases; junction bases outside the gene matches: 11. Germline CDR1 and CDR2: SSHAT and FNYEAQ (reference sequence). The CDR3 region has the DNA TGTGCCAGCAGCTTAGGCCAGACTAGCGGGAGTCTACGGGAGACCCAGTACTTC. This sequence encodes CASSLGQTSGSLRETQYF.

There are many counts of this clonotype. This rearrangement joins TRBV3-1 to TRBJ2-5, with D uncertain. Trimming removed 1 base at V and 4 bases at J, with 7 bases between. The CDR3 runs to 13 residues. Germline V gene data show CDR1 as LGHDT and CDR2 as YNNKEL (reference sequence). The CDR3 DNA is TGTGCCAGCAGCCAAGTTTATGGAGAGACCCAGTACTTC. Translating it yields CASSQVYGETQYF.

This rearrangement joins TRBV7-2 to TRBJ2-3; 7 nucleotides match TRBD2. Germline CDR1 SGHTA, CDR2 FQGNSA. This CDR3 is built from 13 residues. After removal of 4 bases from V and 4 bases from J, the junction contained 2 bases not matched to a gene. CDR3 amino acids: CASSSRGADTQYF. The CDR3 coding sequence is TGTGCCAGCAGCTCACGGGGGGCAGATACGCAGTATTTT.

This clonotype showed up just a few times. This chain links TRBV29-1 with TRBJ2-1; D is undetermined. The CDR3 spans 12 residues. Between the trimmed V and J ends, which lost 3 bases and 6 bases, there was a span of 9 bases. Germline CDR1 is SQVTM and CDR2 is ANQGSEA. The CDR3 is CSVEADSNEQFF. CDR3 bases: TGCAGCGTTGAGGCAGATAGCAATGAGCAGTTCTTC.

In this sample, this clonotype turned up many times. The chain joins TRBV12-3 or TRBV12-4 to TRBJ2-7; the match to TRBD2 covers 12 bases. CDR3 length: 14 amino acids. J gave up 6 bases and V 0 bases, and 0 bases lay outside the gene matches. The CDR3 DNA sequence: TGTGCCAGCAGTTTAGCACTAGCGGGAGGCGAGCAGTACTTC. This encodes CASSLALAGGEQYF.

This sequence joins TRBV6-2 or TRBV6-3 and TRBJ2-7, with 8 bases lining up with TRBD2. Germline V gives CDR1 MNHEY, CDR2 SVGEGT. V gave up 0 bases and J gave up 5 bases; unmatched junction bases: 3. This CDR3 has 14 amino acids. CDR3 sequence reads: CASSYSGRAHEQYF. The CDR3 nucleotides are TGTGCCAGCAGTTACTCCGGGAGGGCCCACGAGCAGTACTTC.

This clonotype was counted once. CDR3 nucleotide sequence: TGTGCCAGCAGCGTAGAGGGGTACACCGGGGAGCTGTTTTTT. Its protein is CASSVEGYTGELFF. This chain connects TRBV9 to TRBJ2-2; a weak D match, TRBD1 (5 bases). The CDR3 totals 14 residues. The germline V and J ends were trimmed by 0 bases and 3 bases, with 6 bases remaining between them. Germline-derived CDR1 and CDR2 are SGDLS and YYNGEE. Using reference TRBV9 and TRBJ2-2 for the parts outside the CDR3, the full variable domain is DSGVTQTPKHLITATGQRVTLRCSPRSGDLSVYWYQQSLDQGLQFLIQYYNGEERAKGNILERFSAQQFPDLHSELNLSSLELGDSALYFCASSVEGYTGELFFGEGSRLTVL.

This clonotype turned up a few times. J is TRBJ2-2 and V is TRBV24-1; perhaps TRBD1 as D (6 bases). V was shortened by 2 bases and J by 8 bases, with 20 bases between the two germline ends. Germline assignment: CDR1 KGHDR and CDR2 SFDVKD. The CDR3 is 17 residues long. CDR3 sequence (DNA): TGTGCCACCAGTGATTCCTGGTGGCTGGGACAATCGGGGGAGCTGTTTTTT. This sequence encodes CATSDSWWLGQSGELFF.